This T cell receptor (beta chain) stems from a study of T cell repertoires in cytomegalovirus infection. Study-level background: The public TCR beta signatures pointed to both CMV infection and matching HLA type.

TCRdb reanalysed the reads using MiXCR and keeps one entry per CDR3 protein. The sample consists of around 340,000 distinct CDR3 sequences, 25% to 35% of them appearing once. Note on this clonotype: The antigen is unknown.

V was trimmed by 1 base and J by 3 bases, leaving 9 bases between them. There are 13 residues in the CDR3. Germline V gene sequence: CDR1 GTSNPN, CDR2 SVGIG (reference sequence). The chain is built from TRBV30 and TRBJ1-1; D is uncertain. This receptor was identified in a human donor in good health (CMV status not recorded). Some clones in this sample may be carry-over from other donors' samples. The sample was cultured PBMCs, taken from culture after CMV antigen stimulation. The CDR3 region is CAWSGAPDTEAFF. DNA of the CDR3: TGTGCCTGGAGTGGGGCACCCGACACTGAAGCTTTCTTT.